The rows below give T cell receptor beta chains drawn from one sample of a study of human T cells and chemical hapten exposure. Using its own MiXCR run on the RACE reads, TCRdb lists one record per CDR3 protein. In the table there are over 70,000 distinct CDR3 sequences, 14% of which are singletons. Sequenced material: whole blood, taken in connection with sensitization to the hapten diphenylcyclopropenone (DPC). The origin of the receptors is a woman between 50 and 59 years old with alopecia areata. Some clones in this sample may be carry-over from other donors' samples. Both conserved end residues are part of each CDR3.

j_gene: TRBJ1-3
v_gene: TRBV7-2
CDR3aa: CASGSSGNTIYF

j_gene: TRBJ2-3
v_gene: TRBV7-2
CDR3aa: CASSNPSTDTQYF

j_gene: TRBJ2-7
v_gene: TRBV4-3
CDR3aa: CASSQDWDGPYEQYF

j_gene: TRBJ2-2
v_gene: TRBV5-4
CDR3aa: CASSFPHGGETGELFF

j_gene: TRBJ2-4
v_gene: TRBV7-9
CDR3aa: CASSMGQHLAKNIQYF

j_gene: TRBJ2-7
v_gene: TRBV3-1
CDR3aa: CASSQGTSGSYEQYF

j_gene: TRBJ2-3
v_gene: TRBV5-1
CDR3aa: CASSTFSSTDTQYF

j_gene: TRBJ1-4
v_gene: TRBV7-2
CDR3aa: CASSYGNNEKLFF

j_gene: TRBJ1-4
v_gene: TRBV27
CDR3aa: CASSPIRRGLLINEKLFF

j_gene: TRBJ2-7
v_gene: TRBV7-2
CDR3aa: CASSKGLAGGSYEQYF

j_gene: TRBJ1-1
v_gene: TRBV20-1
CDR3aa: CSARDQGRFTEAFF

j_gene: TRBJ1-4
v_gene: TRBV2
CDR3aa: CASSRLGQLGEKLFF

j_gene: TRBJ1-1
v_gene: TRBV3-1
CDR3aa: CASSQTGSDTEAFF

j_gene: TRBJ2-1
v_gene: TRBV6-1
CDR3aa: CASSPRQGPYNEQFF

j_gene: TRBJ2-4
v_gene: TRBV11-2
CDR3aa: CASSHQGLAGGAKNIQYF

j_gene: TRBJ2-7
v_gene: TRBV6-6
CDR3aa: CASRSGSNSYEQYF

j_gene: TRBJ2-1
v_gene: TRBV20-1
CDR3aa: CSARVHSGMQFF

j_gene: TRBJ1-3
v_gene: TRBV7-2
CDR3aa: CASSLSGASGNTIYF

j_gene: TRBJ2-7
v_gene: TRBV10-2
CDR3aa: CASSDSIYEQYF

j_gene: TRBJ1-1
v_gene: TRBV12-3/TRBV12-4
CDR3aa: CASSRGPGTEAFF

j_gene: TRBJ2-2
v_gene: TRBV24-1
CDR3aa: CATYQTSKVPTGASTGELFF

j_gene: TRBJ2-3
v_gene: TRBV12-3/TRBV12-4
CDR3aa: CASSLNRAISTDTQYF

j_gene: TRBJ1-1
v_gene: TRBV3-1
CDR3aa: CASSQPGHAEAFF

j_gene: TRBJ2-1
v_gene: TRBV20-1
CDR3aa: CSATSGRSSYNEQFF

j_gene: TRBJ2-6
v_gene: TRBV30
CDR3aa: CARTVLSGANVLTF

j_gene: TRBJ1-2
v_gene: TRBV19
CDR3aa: CASRSSGAYGYTF

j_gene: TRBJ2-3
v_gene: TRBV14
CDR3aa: CASSRRFTDTQYF

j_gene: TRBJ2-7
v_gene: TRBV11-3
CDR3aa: CASSSNPPGQLGNEQYF

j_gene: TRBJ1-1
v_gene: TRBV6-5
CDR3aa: CASSSRPRPKGTEAFF

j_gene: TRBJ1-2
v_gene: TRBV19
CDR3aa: CASTPVGEPEHGYTF

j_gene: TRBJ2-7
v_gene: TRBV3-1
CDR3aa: CASSQDRGEQYF

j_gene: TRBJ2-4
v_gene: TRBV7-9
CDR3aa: CASSLGGPMKNIQYF

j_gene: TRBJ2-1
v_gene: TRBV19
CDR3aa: CASTTGHTLKVPNEQFF

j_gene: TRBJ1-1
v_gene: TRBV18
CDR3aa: CASSPSWENTEAFF

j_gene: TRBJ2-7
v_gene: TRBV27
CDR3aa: CASSERGTDLYEQYF

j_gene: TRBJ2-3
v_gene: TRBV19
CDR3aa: CASSLGGLVTDTQYF

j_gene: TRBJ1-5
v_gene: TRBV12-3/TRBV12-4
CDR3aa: CASSPGQERNQPQHF

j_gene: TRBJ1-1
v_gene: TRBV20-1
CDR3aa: CSASVRAEEDTEAFF

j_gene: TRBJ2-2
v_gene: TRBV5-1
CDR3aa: CASSDRMDSTSTGELFF

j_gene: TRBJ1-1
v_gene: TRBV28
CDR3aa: CASSRPGTGIAFF

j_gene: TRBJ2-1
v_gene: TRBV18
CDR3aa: CASSPTVYNEQFF

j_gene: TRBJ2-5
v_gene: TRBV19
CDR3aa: CASSIAETQYF

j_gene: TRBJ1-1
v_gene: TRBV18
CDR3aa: CASSLRGGENTEAFF

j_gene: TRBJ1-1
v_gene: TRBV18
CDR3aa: CASSPGGGLGTEAFF

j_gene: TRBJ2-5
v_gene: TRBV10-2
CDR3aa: CASSVFGAGQETQYF

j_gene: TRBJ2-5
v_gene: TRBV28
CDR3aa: CASSSNYQETQYF

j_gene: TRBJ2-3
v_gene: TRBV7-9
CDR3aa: CASSSDRWWEWGTDTQYF

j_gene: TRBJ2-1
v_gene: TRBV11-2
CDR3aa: CASSATRSEQFF

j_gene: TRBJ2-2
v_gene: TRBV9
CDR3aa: CASSPPVGELFF

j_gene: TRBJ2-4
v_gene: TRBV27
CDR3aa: CASSMTVVDAKNIQYF

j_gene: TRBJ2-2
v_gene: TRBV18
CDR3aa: CASSPVHGNTGELFF

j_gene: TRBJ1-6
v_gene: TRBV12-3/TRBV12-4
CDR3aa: CASSFHPRPLHF

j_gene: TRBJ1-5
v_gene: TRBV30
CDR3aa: CAWSVNSNQPQHF